The rows below give T cell receptor beta chains drawn from one sample of a study of shared clonotypes between healthy human individuals. Sequenced by immunoSEQ multiplex PCR; TCRdb stores in-frame clones only, minus some. The repertoire holds 2.5 million or so clones, with over 85% as singletons. The sequencing input was naive CD4+ T cells sorted from blood. Receptors originate from a man aged 18-30 years in good health. CDR3s include the opening cysteine and the closing phenylalanine or tryptophan. Fields, in order: J gene, CDR3 length, V gene, CDR3 protein.

TRBJ1-6	14	TRBV19	CASMATGSNSPLHF
TRBJ2-1	14	TRBV5-1	CASSWTSGRNEQFF
TRBJ2-3	16	TRBV10-1	CASSGNRDSKTDTQYF
TRBJ2-1	15	TRBV12-5	CASAEGQVGNNEQFF
TRBJ1-2	10	TRBV25-1	CASRLDTLVF
TRBJ2-5	16	TRBV4-3	CASSQEGHRGLETQYF
TRBJ1-2	15	TRBV6-5	CASSYFSAGAYGYTF
TRBJ2-5	13	TRBV15	CATSAGGGETQYF
TRBJ2-7	14	TRBV2	CASRGGTGAYEQYF
TRBJ2-1	14	TRBV7-3	CASSLGFSYNEQFF
TRBJ2-1	14	TRBV7-3	CASSLGQSYNEQFF
TRBJ2-1	11	TRBV20-1	CSALAGDEQFF
TRBJ1-2	14	TRBV28	CASIAGGLNYGYTF
TRBJ2-2	17	TRBV5-4	CASSPLAGGANTGELFF
TRBJ2-7	14	TRBV7-6	CASSREPSSYEQYF
TRBJ2-3	15	TRBV19	CASSRLAGGPDTQYF
TRBJ1-1	15	TRBV7-2	CASSPAGLGSTEAFF
TRBJ1-4	14	TRBV19	CASSLDRVNEKLFF